This T cell receptor beta chain is drawn from a study of CD8+ T cells in alopecia areata. On the study more broadly: Treated patients swallowed 5 to 10 mg of oral tofacitinib twice daily.

RNA extraction was followed by reverse transcription into cDNA, which acted as the sequencing template. Some clones are missing from TCRdb's copy, which holds only in-frame ones; the method was immunoSEQ multiplex PCR. The data hold 150,000 to 190,000 clones, with less than 65% observed a single time. About this clone itself: Its cognate antigen is unknown.

Trimming pared 0 bases from V and 3 bases from J, leaving 16 bases between. The CDR3 runs 17 residues. Germline CDR1 LGHNA, CDR2 YSLEER. The study, taken as a whole, reports: Researchers reported that TCR sharing among patients proved less clear than in mice, possibly HLA-linked.

CD4+ and CD8+ T cells were sorted from PBMCs. This TCR was recovered from a human donor with alopecia areata. This chain uses TRBV4-3 with TRBJ2-3; the D gene is possibly TRBD1 (5 bases). Source: CD8+ T cells sorted from blood, taken at week 0. CDR3 residues: CASSQDDQGLLTDTQYF. The DNA of the CDR3 is TGCGCCAGCAGCCAAGATGACCAGGGCCTGCTAACAGATACGCAGTATTTT.